A single sample gave rise to the 9 T cell receptor beta chains below, sequenced in a study of T-cell memory formation after mild COVID-19 (dated by TCRdb to the early 2020s). The library relied on 5' RACE. TCRdb names Illumina NovaSeq 6000 as the instrument used. In-frame beta chains were kept once TCRdb had trimmed the public reads at Q25 with fastp and called clones with MiXCR. Rows with one shared CDR3 protein collapse into an entry with the most common genes and DNA. Counted in this sample were about 560,000 distinct CDR3 sequences; roughly 17% of them appeared once. The ten top clones hold about 7.5% of the sample. The sequencing sample was made of PBMCs or a T cell subset sorted from them (not recorded which). The origin of the receptors is an adult woman who had mild COVID-19 (a few samples of this study predate the infection). The sample titles of this study are shuffled in the database, so cell type and time point are left out; the donor was told from shared clones.

This chain's CDR3 is CASSLQAGVGYNEQFF. Written as DNA, the CDR3 is TGCGCCAGCAGCTTGCAAGCGGGAGTAGGCTACAATGAGCAGTTCTTC. V and J are TRBV5-1 and TRBJ2-1; 8 positions match TRBD2. CDR3 length: 16 amino acids. The V segment lost 1 base and the J segment 3 bases; nucleotides outside the gene matches: 6. Germline-derived CDR1 and CDR2 are SGHRS and YFSETQ.

The chain employs TRBV24-1 and TRBJ1-2; D remains ambiguous. The CDR3 runs 14 residues. CDR1 is KGHDR and CDR2 is SFDVKD in the germline V gene. The V and J ends lost 7 bases and 7 bases respectively, with 18 bases between them. The CDR3, as DNA: TGTGCCACCAGGCCGGCGGGAGTGATCTCTGGCTACACCTTC. Translation: CATRPAGVISGYTF.

This clonotype has a handful of counts. The genes are TRBV20-1 and TRBJ2-7, with D possibly matching TRBD2 (5 bases). V dropped 2 bases and J dropped 1 base, with 12 bases sitting between them. The CDR3 spans 14 residues. Germline V gives CDR1 DFQATT, CDR2 SNEGSKA (reference sequence). CDR3 nucleotide sequence: TGCAGTGCTAGAATCAGCGGCCTTTCCTACGAGCAGTACTTC. Residues: CSARISGLSYEQYF.

The chain has TRBV7-8 and TRBJ2-3, with 9 bases fitting TRBD2. The length of the CDR3 is 17 residues. With 7 bases clipped from V and 2 bases from J, the junction kept 13 bases outside the gene matches. Germline V gene sequence: CDR1 SGHVS, CDR2 FQNEAQ. CDR3 nucleotide sequence: TGTGCCAGCACCTCCTGGGTAGCGGGAGCCTCCACAGATACGCAGTATTTT. Residues: CASTSWVAGASTDTQYF.

The V and J genes are TRBV27 and TRBJ2-7; no clear D. V was pared by 4 bases and J by 3 bases, with 16 bases between. The germline gives CDR1 MNHEY, CDR2 SMNVEV (reference sequence). The CDR3 extends over 15 amino acids. The CDR3 reads CASSSPLRNHYEQYF. CDR3 bases: TGTGCCAGCAGTTCCCCCCTCAGGAACCACTACGAGCAGTACTTC.

This clonotype was counted a few times. This chain links TRBV5-4 with TRBJ2-7; 11 bases map to TRBD2. Germline V CDR1 and CDR2: SGHNT, YYREEE (reference sequence). The CDR3 length is 17 residues. Unmatched junction bases numbered 12, after V lost 1 base and J lost 6 bases. The CDR3 DNA is TGTGCCAGCAGCTTGTCGCCCCTACTAGCGGGGGCAGGCGAGCAGTACTTC. Its protein is CASSLSPLLAGAGEQYF.

This sequence joins TRBV20-1 and TRBJ1-1; 7 bases line up with TRBD1. Per the germline V gene, CDR1 is DFQATT and CDR2 is SNEGSKA (reference sequence). The CDR3 runs to 14 residues. J gave up 1 base and V 3 bases, and 5 bases lay outside the gene matches. CDR3 loop: CSARTGTANTEAFF. CDR3 DNA: TGCAGTGCTAGGACCGGGACAGCGAACACTGAAGCTTTCTTT.

The chain is built from TRBV7-9 and TRBJ1-4; TRBD1 agrees at 8 bases. The CDR3 covers 15 residues. V dropped 5 bases and J dropped 2; count of bases not matched to a gene: 4. Per the germline V gene, CDR1 is SEHNR and CDR2 is FQNEAQ (reference sequence). CDR3 loop: CASSKRQGTNEKLFF. For the CDR3, the DNA is TGTGCCAGCAGCAAACGACAGGGGACTAATGAAAAACTGTTTTTT. Full variable domain (missing parts from reference TRBV7-9 and TRBJ1-4): DTGVSQNPRHKITKRGQNVTFRCDPISEHNRLYWYRQTLGQGPEFLTYFQNEAQLEKSRLLSDRFSAERPKGSFSTLEIQRTEQGDSAMYLCASSKRQGTNEKLFFGSGTQLSVL.

This chain uses TRBV6-5 with TRBJ2-7; D might be TRBD1 or TRBD2, each matching 5 bases. This CDR3 has 14 amino acids. Trimming left V 2 bases short and J 3 bases short, with 11 bases between. The V gene's germline CDR1 is MNHEY and CDR2 SVGAGI. CDR3 protein: CASSYRDGYYEQYF. CDR3 nucleotide sequence: TGTGCCAGCAGTTACAGGGACGGTTACTACGAGCAGTACTTC.